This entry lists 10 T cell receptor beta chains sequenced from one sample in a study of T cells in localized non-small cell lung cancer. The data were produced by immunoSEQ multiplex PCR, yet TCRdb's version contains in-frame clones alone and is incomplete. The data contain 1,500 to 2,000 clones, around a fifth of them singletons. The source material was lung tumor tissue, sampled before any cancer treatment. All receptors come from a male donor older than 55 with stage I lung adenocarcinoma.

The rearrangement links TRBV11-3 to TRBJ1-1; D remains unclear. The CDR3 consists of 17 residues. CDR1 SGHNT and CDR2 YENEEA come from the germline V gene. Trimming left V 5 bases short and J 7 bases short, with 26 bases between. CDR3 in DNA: TGTGCCAGCAGCCCTCGTGGGCCAGGAGTTCTTAGAAATGAAGCTTTCTTT. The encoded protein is CASSPRGPGVLRNEAFF. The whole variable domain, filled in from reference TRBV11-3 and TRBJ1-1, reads EAGVVQSPRYKIIEKKQPVAFWCNPISGHNTLYWYLQNLGQGPELLIRYENEEAVDDSQLPKDRFSAERLKGVDSTLKIQPAELGDSAVYLCASSPRGPGVLRNEAFFGQGTRLTVV.

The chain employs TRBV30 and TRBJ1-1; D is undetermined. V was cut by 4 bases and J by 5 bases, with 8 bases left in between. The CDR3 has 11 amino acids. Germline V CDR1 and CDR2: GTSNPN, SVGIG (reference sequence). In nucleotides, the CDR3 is TGTGCCTGGACTCATTATACTGAAGCTTTCTTT. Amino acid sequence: CAWTHYTEAFF. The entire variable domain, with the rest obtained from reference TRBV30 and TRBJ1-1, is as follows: SQTIHQWPATLVQPVGSPLSLECTVEGTSNPNLYWYRQAAGRGLQLLFYSVGIGQISSEVPQNLSASRPQDRQFILSSKKLLLSDSGFYLCAWTHYTEAFFGQGTRLTVV.

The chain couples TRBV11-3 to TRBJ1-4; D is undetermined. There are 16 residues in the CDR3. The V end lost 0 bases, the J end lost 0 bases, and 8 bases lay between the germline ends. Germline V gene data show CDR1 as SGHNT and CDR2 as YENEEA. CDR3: CASSLDGIATNEKLFF. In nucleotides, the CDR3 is TGTGCCAGCAGCTTAGATGGGATTGCAACTAATGAAAAACTGTTTTTT.

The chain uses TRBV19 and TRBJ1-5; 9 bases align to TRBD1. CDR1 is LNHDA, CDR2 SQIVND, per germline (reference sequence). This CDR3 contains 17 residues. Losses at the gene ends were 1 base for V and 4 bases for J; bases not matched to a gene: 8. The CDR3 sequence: CASSIGVGTGRNQPQHF. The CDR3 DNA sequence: TGTGCCAGTAGTATAGGAGTGGGGACAGGGAGAAATCAGCCCCAGCATTTT.

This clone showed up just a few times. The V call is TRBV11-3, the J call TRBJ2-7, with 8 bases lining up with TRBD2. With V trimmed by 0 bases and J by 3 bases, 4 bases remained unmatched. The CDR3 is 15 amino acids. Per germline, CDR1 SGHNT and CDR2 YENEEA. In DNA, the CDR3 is TGTGCCAGCAGCTTAGATCTGGCGGGGGGCTACGAGCAGTACTTC. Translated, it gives CASSLDLAGGYEQYF.

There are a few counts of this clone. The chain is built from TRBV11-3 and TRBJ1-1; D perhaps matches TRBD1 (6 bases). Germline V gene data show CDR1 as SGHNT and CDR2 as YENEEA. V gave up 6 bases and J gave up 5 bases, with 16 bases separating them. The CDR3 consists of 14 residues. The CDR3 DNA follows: TGTGCCAGCAGGGGCCACAGGGAGGGAACTGAAGCTTTCTTT. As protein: CASRGHREGTEAFF. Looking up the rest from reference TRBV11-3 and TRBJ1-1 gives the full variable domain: EAGVVQSPRYKIIEKKQPVAFWCNPISGHNTLYWYLQNLGQGPELLIRYENEEAVDDSQLPKDRFSAERLKGVDSTLKIQPAELGDSAVYLCASRGHREGTEAFFGQGTRLTVV.

Here the CDR3 DNA reads TGTGCCAGCTCAGAGGACAATCCCTACGAGCAGTACTTC. Its protein is CASSEDNPYEQYF. The V and J genes are TRBV18 and TRBJ2-7, with D possibly matching TRBD1 (5 bases). The CDR3 is 13 residues long. Trimming removed 5 bases at V and 2 bases at J, with 10 bases between. CDR1 is KGHSH and CDR2 is LQKENI in the germline V gene.

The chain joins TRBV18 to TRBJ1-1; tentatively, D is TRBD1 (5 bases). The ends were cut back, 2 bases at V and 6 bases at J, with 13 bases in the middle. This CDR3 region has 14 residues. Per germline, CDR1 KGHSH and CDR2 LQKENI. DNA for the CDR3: TGTGCCAGCTCACCAATCAGGGTTGGGGCTGAAGCTTTCTTT. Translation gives CASSPIRVGAEAFF.

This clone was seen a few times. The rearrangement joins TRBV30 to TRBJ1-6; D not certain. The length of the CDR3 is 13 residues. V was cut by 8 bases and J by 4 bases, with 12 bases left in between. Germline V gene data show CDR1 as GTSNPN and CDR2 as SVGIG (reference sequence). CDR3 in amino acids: CASSGEYNSPLHF. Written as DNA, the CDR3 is TGTGCCAGCTCTGGGGAGTATAATTCACCCCTCCACTTT.

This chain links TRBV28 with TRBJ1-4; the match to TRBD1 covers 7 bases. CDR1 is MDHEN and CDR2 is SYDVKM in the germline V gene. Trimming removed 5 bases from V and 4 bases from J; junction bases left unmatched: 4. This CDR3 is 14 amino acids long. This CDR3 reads CASSPQGRNEKLFF. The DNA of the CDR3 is TGTGCCAGCAGTCCACAGGGGCGTAATGAAAAACTGTTTTTT.